This record covers a single T cell receptor beta chain. Antigen unknown. This record comes from a study of cytomegalovirus exposure and HLA in healthy donors. Study findings and constraints: What TCR beta sequences reportedly achieved was accurate prediction of HLA-A and HLA-B alleles in most subjects.

The CDR3 is made up of 14 amino acids. Germline values: CDR1 SGHTA, CDR2 FQGNSA. Trimming removed 5 bases at V and 8 bases at J, with 18 bases between. Vbeta (60) and Jbeta (13) primers were used in the PCR. Data came from immunoSEQ multiplex PCR; TCRdb stores just in-frame clones and leaves some out. This table holds some 95,000 clones, roughly 71% found once. Sequencing was performed on PBMCs. This TCR was sampled from a woman aged 18-29 years in good health and CMV-seropositive. The chain recombines TRBV7-2 with TRBJ1-2, with D possibly matching TRBD1 (6 bases). CDR3 in DNA: TGTGCCAGCAGCCCCTCAGGGGCAGGGGAGGGCTACACCTTC. Protein sequence: CASSPSGAGEGYTF.